These 13 T cell receptor beta chains came from one sample sequenced in a study of blood T cells in healthy people across ages. A second PCR of about 7 to 12 cycles used a sample-barcoded 5' primer and a J-beta primer mix. A single record per CDR3 protein comes from TCRdb applying MiXCR to the 5' RACE reads. The sample contains about 680,000 distinct CDR3 sequences, more than 40% of which appear only once. The source material was blood. The receptors come from a woman aged 55-70 years in good health.

The V and J genes are TRBV7-2 and TRBJ2-5; possible D gene TRBD1, 6 bases. The CDR3 contains 15 residues. Germline V lookup: CDR1 SGHTA, CDR2 FQGNSA. The V gene lost 1 base and the J gene lost 5 bases, with 14 bases spanning the gap. This CDR3 reads CASSLVGGAGETQYF. CDR3 sequence (DNA): TGTGCCAGCAGCTTAGTTGGGGGCGCTGGGGAGACCCAGTACTTC.

The rearrangement joins TRBV29-1 to TRBJ1-2; TRBD1 matches 8 bases. Germline lookup yields CDR1 SQVTM and CDR2 ANQGSEA. V gave up 5 bases and J gave up 4 bases; unmatched junction bases: 3. This CDR3 spans 12 amino acids. In DNA form, the CDR3 reads TGCAGCGTTTGGACAGGGTTCTATGGCTACACCTTC. Translated: CSVWTGFYGYTF.

This clonotype appeared a few times. J is TRBJ2-5 and V is TRBV6-5, with TRBD1 as a possible D gene (6 bases). The CDR3 has 18 residues. Deletions cut 0 bases from V and 4 bases from J, with 21 bases between. CDR1 is MNHEY, CDR2 SVGAGI, per germline. The CDR3 DNA reads TGTGCCAGCAGTTACTCCGACAGGAGCCCCCTCCGCACAGAGACCCAGTACTTC. Translated: CASSYSDRSPLRTETQYF.

This chain uses TRBV4-3 with TRBJ2-2, with unresolved D. Germline CDR1 and CDR2: LGHNA and YSLEER. This CDR3 has 14 residues. Trimming removed 4 bases from V and 2 bases from J, with 8 bases in between. The CDR3 protein is CASSRGKNTGELFF. CDR3 coding DNA: TGCGCCAGCAGCCGGGGTAAAAACACCGGGGAGCTGTTTTTT.

This clonotype was picked up a small number of times. This chain uses TRBV9 with TRBJ2-1; tentative D call: TRBD2 (5 bases). From germline, CDR1 is SGDLS and CDR2 YYNGEE. Deletions cut 1 base from V and 4 bases from J, with 9 bases between. The CDR3 covers 14 residues. The CDR3 nucleotides are TGTGCCAGCAGCGTAAATAGCGCGTACAATGAGCAGTTCTTC. Its protein is CASSVNSAYNEQFF.

The CDR3 is CASSQMGTGAYEQYF. CDR3 in DNA: TGTGCCAGCAGCCAAATGGGGACAGGGGCCTACGAGCAGTACTTC. V usage is TRBV14 and J usage is TRBJ2-7, with 10 bases fitting TRBD1. Germline V gene sequence: CDR1 SGHDN, CDR2 FVKESK. CDR3 size: 15 residues. V gave up 2 bases and J gave up 2 bases; unmatched junction bases: 3.

This clonotype showed up just a few times. The rearrangement joins TRBV20-1 to TRBJ2-5, with TRBD1 matching over 9 bases. The CDR3 totals 14 residues. The V gene end was trimmed by 3 bases and the J gene end by 11 bases; junction bases not matched to a gene: 13. Germline-derived CDR1 and CDR2 are DFQATT and SNEGSKA (reference sequence). The CDR3 DNA sequence: TGCAGTGCTAGGGATAGACAGGGGGGGCTGGAGCAGTACTTC. Amino acids: CSARDRQGGLEQYF.

This chain links TRBV2 with TRBJ1-1; unclear D gene. Trimming removed 6 bases from V and 1 base from J, with 15 bases in between. Germline loops: CDR1 SNHLY, CDR2 FYNNEI. This CDR3 region has 15 residues. In DNA, the CDR3 is TGTGCCAGCAGCGCCCGAGGGTTCTCGAACACTGAAGCTTTCTTT. Residues: CASSARGFSNTEAFF.

The chain recombines TRBV29-1 with TRBJ2-5; 11 bases match TRBD2. J gave up 1 base and V 7 bases, and 17 bases lay outside the gene matches. CDR3 length: 18 residues. Germline V gene data show CDR1 as SQVTM and CDR2 as ANQGSEA. CDR3 nucleotides: TGCAGCGGAGTACCGGGACTAGCGGACAAATTAACCCAAGAGACCCAGTACTTC. This gives the protein CSGVPGLADKLTQETQYF.

The sample holds many counts of this clonotype. The gene calls are TRBV5-6 and TRBJ2-1; 8 nucleotides match TRBD2. The CDR3 runs 13 residues. V shed 4 bases and J 12 bases; nucleotides not matched to a gene: 9. Germline loops: CDR1 SGHDT, CDR2 YYEEEE. The DNA for the CDR3 is TGTGCCAGCAGCCTAACCCTTAGCGGGACGCAGTTCTTC. This sequence encodes CASSLTLSGTQFF.

The chain uses TRBV6-5 and TRBJ2-1, with D possibly matching TRBD2 (6 bases). The V end was cut by 2 bases, the J end by 8 bases, with 13 bases between. The CDR3 is made up of 14 amino acids. Germline V lookup: CDR1 MNHEY, CDR2 SVGAGI. CDR3 in amino acids: CASSYAPGADEQFF. The CDR3 DNA reads as TGTGCCAGCAGTTACGCTCCGGGAGCAGATGAGCAGTTCTTC.

V is TRBV21-1 and J is TRBJ2-6; TRBD1, as called in the table, went unchecked against the DNA. TRBV21-1 is a pseudogene segment. This CDR3 is 23 amino acids long. The CDR3 DNA reads TGTGCCATCTGCAACTCTCCCTCCTCGACAGGGGGCGAGGACCAGACGGGGGCCAACGTCCTGACTTTC. This gives the protein CAICNSPSSTGGEDQTGANVLTF.

As for this clonotype: This could be a read error, since a much larger clone is one nucleotide away. The rearrangement links TRBV12-3 or TRBV12-4 to TRBJ2-4; 7 bases are a match to TRBD1. The end of the DNA aligns better with TRBJ2-7, so the J call may be wrong. The CDR3 sequence is 16 residues long. DNA of the CDR3: TGTGCCAGCAGTTTAGTAGTGGGGACAGCCCCCTACGAGCAGTACTTC. This codes for CASSLVVGTAPYEQYF.